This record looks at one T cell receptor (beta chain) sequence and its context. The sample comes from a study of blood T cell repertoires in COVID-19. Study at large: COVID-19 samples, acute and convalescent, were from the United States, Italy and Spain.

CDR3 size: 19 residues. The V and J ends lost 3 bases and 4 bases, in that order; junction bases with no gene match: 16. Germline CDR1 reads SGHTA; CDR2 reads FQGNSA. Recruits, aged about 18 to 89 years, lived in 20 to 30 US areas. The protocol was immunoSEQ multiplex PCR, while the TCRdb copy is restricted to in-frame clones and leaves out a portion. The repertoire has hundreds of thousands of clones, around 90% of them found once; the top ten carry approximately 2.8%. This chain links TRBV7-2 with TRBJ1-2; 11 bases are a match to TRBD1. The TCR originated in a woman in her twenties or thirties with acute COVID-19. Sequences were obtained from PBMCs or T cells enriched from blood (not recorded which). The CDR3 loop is CASSFSSRTGGLGSYGYTF. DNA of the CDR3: TGTGCCAGCAGCTTTTCTTCTCGGACAGGGGGCCTAGGAAGCTATGGCTACACCTTC. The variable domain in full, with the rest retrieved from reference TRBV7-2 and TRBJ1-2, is GAGVSQSPSNKVTEKGKDVELRCDPISGHTALYWYRQSLGQGLEFLIYFQGNSAPDKSGLPSDRFSAERTGGSVSTLTIQRTQQEDSAVYLCASSFSSRTGGLGSYGYTFGSGTRLTVV.